This T cell receptor beta chain was identified during a study of blood T cell repertoires in COVID-19. Study-wide background: COVID-19 samples, acute and convalescent, were from the United States, Italy and Spain. PBMCs, B-cell-depleted T cells, or T cells were the source of the cDNA or gDNA that made up the material.

This CDR3 has 12 amino acids. Trimming took 8 bases from V and 2 from J, leaving 12 bases between them. Germline V gene lookup returns CDR1 GTSNPN and CDR2 SVGIG (reference sequence). The data were produced by immunoSEQ multiplex PCR, yet TCRdb's version contains in-frame clones alone and is incomplete. The sample has around 210,000 clones; over 75% are singletons. V usage is TRBV30 and J usage is TRBJ1-2; tentative D call: TRBD1 (5 bases). The clonotype comes from a man aged 50-59 years with COVID-19, enrolled during active disease. Sequenced: peripheral blood. CDR3 sequence (DNA): TGTGCCGGGAAAACAGGCAACTATGGCTACACCTTC. Amino acid sequence: CAGKTGNYGYTF. The complete variable domain, with remaining parts taken from reference TRBV30 and TRBJ1-2, reads SQTIHQWPATLVQPVGSPLSLECTVEGTSNPNLYWYRQAAGRGLQLLFYSVGIGQISSEVPQNLSASRPQDRQFILSSKKLLLSDSGFYLCAGKTGNYGYTFGSGTRLTVV.